One sample yielded the 29 T cell receptor beta chains listed below, sequenced in a study of molecular identifiers for immune sequencing clone quantification. MiXCR, applied by TCRdb to the PCR reads, yields one record per CDR3 protein. This sample has about 640,000 distinct CDR3 sequences, with 15% to 20% found just once. Sequenced sample: naive CD8+ T cells from blood, with Jurkat cell RNA spiked in. Subset described: FACS-sorted CD8+CD4-CCR7+CD45RA+ naive T cells. The source of these receptors is a human donor in good health. Some libraries in this study had Jurkat cell RNA spiked in.

The chain employs TRBV4-1 and TRBJ2-7, with 11 bases that match TRBD1. The CDR3 contains 15 residues. Germline V gene sequence: CDR1 MGHRA, CDR2 YSYEKL. V lost 1 base and J lost 4; bases outside the gene matches: 3. CDR3 in amino acids: CASSQVRDRGYEQYF. The DNA of the CDR3 is TGCGCCAGCAGCCAAGTCCGGGACAGGGGGTACGAGCAGTACTTC.

This clonotype was observed many times. This chain links TRBV14 with TRBJ2-3; 11 bases match TRBD2. CDR1 is SGHDN, CDR2 FVKESK, per germline. V lost 6 bases and J lost 7; bases outside the gene matches: 6. The CDR3 spans 14 residues. Here the CDR3 DNA reads TGTGCCAGCAGACGAACTAGCGGGAGTTATACGCAGTATTTT. It specifies CASRRTSGSYTQYF. Filled out from reference TRBV14 and TRBJ2-3, the complete variable domain reads EAGVTQFPSHSVIEKGQTVTLRCDPISGHDNLYWYRRVMGKEIKFLLHFVKESKQDESGMPNNRFLAERTGGTYSTLKVQPAELEDSGVYFCASRRTSGSYTQYFGPGTRLTVL.

This clonotype was detected a few times. The chain has TRBV5-6 and TRBJ2-7; 8 nucleotides align to TRBD2. The CDR3 runs 14 residues. V lost 0 bases to trimming and J lost 3 bases; unmatched junction nucleotides: 2. In germline, CDR1 is SGHDT, CDR2 YYEEEE. DNA for the CDR3: TGTGCCAGCAGCTTGGTTAGCGGGGTCTACGAGCAGTACTTC. As protein: CASSLVSGVYEQYF.

This clonotype was recorded at least ten times. The chain couples TRBV27 to TRBJ2-7; D is tentatively TRBD1 or TRBD2 (5 bases each). Trimming shortened V by 8 bases and J by 5 bases, and 13 bases separated the two germline ends. This CDR3 contains 12 residues. CDR1 and CDR2 from the germline V gene are MNHEY and SMNVEV (reference sequence). CDR3: CASGLRGHEQYF. DNA for the CDR3: TGTGCCAGCGGGTTACGGGGCCACGAGCAGTACTTC.

The chain combines TRBV6-5 with TRBJ1-1; D not resolved. V lost 0 bases and J lost 7, with 9 bases in between. Germline V CDR1 and CDR2: MNHEY, SVGAGI. The CDR3 is 13 residues long. The DNA for the CDR3 is TGTGCCAGCAGTTACTCGCCCCGGTATGAAGCTTTCTTT. This encodes CASSYSPRYEAFF.

This clonotype was recorded a few times. The CDR3 is CASSLGSAYNEQFF. In nucleotides, the CDR3 is TGTGCCAGCAGCCTAGGGTCGGCCTACAATGAGCAGTTCTTC. The chain links TRBV11-2 to TRBJ2-1; no reliable D call. The V end lost 5 bases, the J end lost 2 bases, and 10 bases lay between the germline ends. Germline CDR1 and CDR2: SGHAT and FQNNGV. The CDR3 sequence is 14 residues long.

The table lists this clonotype with many counts. This rearrangement joins TRBV4-3 to TRBJ1-5; 8 bases agree with TRBD1. The CDR3 has 15 amino acids. The J segment lost 6 bases and the V segment lost 0 bases, leaving 4 bases of the junction unmatched. In germline, CDR1 is LGHNA, CDR2 YSLEER. The CDR3 DNA reads as TGCGCCAGCAGCCAAGATCGACAGGGGACTCAGCCCCAGCATTTT. This gives the protein CASSQDRQGTQPQHF.

About this clonotype: A read error is possible here, since a much larger clone lies one base away. V and J are TRBV12-3 or TRBV12-4 and TRBJ2-5, with a tentative D call TRBD2 (6 bases). CDR3 length equals 12 residues. For the CDR3, the DNA is TGTGCCGGCAGTTCGGGAGCCGGGACTCCATCCTTC. Amino acid sequence: CAGSSGAGTPSF.

The V and J genes are TRBV27 and TRBJ1-2; no firm D call. The CDR3 totals 10 residues. Germline V lookup: CDR1 MNHEY, CDR2 SMNVEV (reference sequence). The CDR3 is CVAGWNGYTF. The CDR3 DNA reads as TGTGTGGCAGGTTGGAATGGCTACACCTTC.

This clonotype occurred many times. This rearrangement joins TRBV7-6 to TRBJ2-7, with 8 bases lining up with TRBD1. The CDR3 totals 15 residues. V lost 3 bases, J lost 2 bases, and 6 bases stayed unmatched. CDR1 and CDR2 (germline): SGHVS, FNYEAQ. The CDR3 region has the DNA TGTGCCAGCAGCTTGTCCGGGACAGGTGCCTACGAGCAGTACTTC. This codes for CASSLSGTGAYEQYF. Combining the CDR3 with reference TRBV7-6 and TRBJ2-7 gives the whole variable domain GAGVSQSPRYKVTKRGQDVALRCDPISGHVSLYWYRQALGQGPEFLTYFNYEAQQDKSGLPNDRFSAERPEGSISTLTIQRTEQRDSAMYRCASSLSGTGAYEQYFGPGTRLTVT.

This clonotype was seen ten or more times. The chain recombines TRBV2 with TRBJ2-5; 9 nucleotides line up with TRBD2. V lost 8 bases, J lost 3 bases, and 1 base stayed unmatched. The germline V gene encodes CDR1 SNHLY and CDR2 FYNNEI. The length of the CDR3 is 12 residues. The CDR3, as DNA: TGTGCCAGCTTAGCGGGGGAAGAGACCCAGTACTTC. Its translation is CASLAGEETQYF.

This clonotype showed up many times. The rearrangement links TRBV11-3 to TRBJ2-1, with a tentative D call TRBD1 (6 bases). CDR1 and CDR2 from the germline V gene are SGHNT and YENEEA. Deletions cut 3 bases from V and 8 bases from J, with 17 bases between. The CDR3 is made up of 15 amino acids. CDR3 in amino acids: CASSFRTGKYDEQFF. CDR3 nucleotides: TGTGCCAGCAGCTTTCGTACAGGGAAGTACGATGAGCAGTTCTTC.

Comments on this clonotype: Mismatch with germline at one junction end may stem from a read error. The chain couples TRBV9 to TRBJ2-7; perhaps TRBD1 as D (9 bases). This CDR3 spans 14 amino acids. Germline values: CDR1 SGDLS, CDR2 YYNGEE. CDR3 protein: CAGSVAGQGSEQYF. The CDR3 nucleotides read TGTGCCGGCAGCGTAGCGGGACAGGGCTCCGAGCAGTACTTC.

This clonotype was picked up many times. The V gene is TRBV6-1, the J gene TRBJ2-7; the match to TRBD1 covers 9 bases. The V gene's germline CDR1 is MNHNS and CDR2 SASEGT. This CDR3 is 17 amino acids long. Trimming took 1 base from V and 1 from J; bases not matched to a gene: 8. DNA for the CDR3: TGTGCCAGCAGTGAAGACCGAGCTGGGACAGGGTCCTACGAGCAGTACTTC. This sequence encodes CASSEDRAGTGSYEQYF.

This clonotype has a handful of counts. The chain uses TRBV2 and TRBJ2-7, with 11 bases identical to TRBD2. In germline, CDR1 is SNHLY, CDR2 FYNNEI. The CDR3 has 18 residues. The junction had 13 bases not matched to a gene; V was cut back by 6 bases and J by 0 bases. In nucleotides, the CDR3 is TGTGCCAGCAGAGACCCTGGACTAGCGGGTTTAAGCTCCTACGAGCAGTACTTC. Translated, it gives CASRDPGLAGLSSYEQYF.

Worth noting for this clonotype: Sequence at one end of the junction differs from germline and may be a read error. This chain joins TRBV30 and TRBJ1-5; TRBD1 matches at 9 bases. Germline V gene data show CDR1 as GTSNPN and CDR2 as SVGIG (reference sequence). This CDR3 comprises 15 residues. The CDR3 DNA sequence: TGTGCCTGGAGTAGGACAGGGGCTGGCAATCGGCCCCAGCATTTT. It codes for CAWSRTGAGNRPQHF.

This clonotype came up once. One base away lies a much larger clone, so this may be a sequencing read error. The J gene is TRBJ2-7, the V gene TRBV20-1, with 13 positions matching TRBD2. The CDR3 length is 16 residues. CDR1 is DFQATT and CDR2 is SNEGSKA in the germline V gene (reference sequence). The V and J ends lost 3 bases and 4 bases, in that order; junction bases with no gene match: 9. The CDR3 reads CSAREGPGLAGYEQYF. In DNA form, the CDR3 reads TGCAGTGCTAGGGAAGGACCGGGACTAGCGGGATACGAGCAGTACTTC.

This clonotype was found many times. CDR3: CASSYSILAGYNEQFF. The CDR3 region has the DNA TGTGCCAGCAGTTACTCGATTCTAGCGGGATACAATGAGCAGTTCTTC. This chain links TRBV6-2 or TRBV6-3 with TRBJ2-1, with 9 bases aligning to TRBD2. The CDR3 consists of 16 residues. Germline V CDR1 and CDR2: MNHEY, SVGEGT. V gave up 0 bases and J gave up 4 bases; unmatched junction bases: 4.

The chain is built from TRBV20-1 and TRBJ1-1; perhaps TRBD1 as D (6 bases). The CDR3 runs 12 residues. V lost 4 bases and J lost 4, with 10 bases in between. The germline gives CDR1 DFQATT, CDR2 SNEGSKA (reference sequence). CDR3 in DNA: TGCAGTGCTAAAACAGGGTTCACTGAAGCTTTCTTT. It translates to CSAKTGFTEAFF.

Turning to this clonotype: It may be a read error: a sequence one base away is much more abundant. The chain uses TRBV6-2 or TRBV6-3 and TRBJ2-7; tentative D call: TRBD1 (8 bases). Germline V gives CDR1 MNHEY, CDR2 SVGEGT. The CDR3 consists of 15 residues. CDR3 sequence reads: CASSYRYRGDYGQYF. The CDR3 coding sequence is TGTGCCAGCAGTTATCGATACAGGGGGGACTACGGGCAGTACTTC.

This clonotype was observed many times. CDR3 DNA sequence: TGTGCCAGCAGTTACTCTACACCGCCCCAGTCGATTGGCTACACCTTC. Its translation: CASSYSTPPQSIGYTF. V usage is TRBV6-7 and J usage is TRBJ1-2; no definite D call. TRBV6-7 is known as an ORF, though its function is uncertain. Trimming left V 0 bases short and J 7 bases short, with 18 bases between. The CDR3 covers 16 residues.

In the case of this clonotype: A read error may be the cause here, since a much bigger clone is one base away. The CDR3 spells CSAPTPRGLYTEALF. In DNA form, the CDR3 reads TGCAGTGCCCCCACTCCGCGGGGCTTGTACACTGAAGCTCTCTTT. The J gene is TRBJ1-1, the V gene TRBV20-1, with D perhaps TRBD1 (5 bases). The CDR3 extends over 15 amino acids. Per the germline V gene, CDR1 is DFQATT and CDR2 is SNEGSKA (reference sequence).

This clonotype was detected ten times or more. This rearrangement joins TRBV13 to TRBJ2-6; 11 bases align to TRBD1. The length of the CDR3 is 17 residues. Germline assignment: CDR1 PRHDT and CDR2 FYEKMQ (reference sequence). Germline trimming cut 5 bases from V and 3 bases from J; bases unmatched to any gene: 6. The CDR3 reads CASSVGQGVYGANVLTF. The DNA of the CDR3 is TGTGCCAGCAGCGTGGGACAGGGGGTATATGGGGCCAACGTCCTGACTTTC.

Of note for this clonotype: This may come from a read error, since a much larger clone is one base off. J is TRBJ1-5 and V is TRBV3-1; TRBD1 aligns across 7 bases. V trimming: 3 bases; J trimming: 7 bases; junction bases outside the gene matches: 6. This CDR3 has 14 amino acids. Looked up from germline, CDR1 is LGHDT and CDR2 is YNNKEL (reference sequence). Written as DNA, the CDR3 is TGTGCCAGCAGCCACGGGACAGTAGGGCAGCCCCAGCATTTT. Translating it yields CASSHGTVGQPQHF. Drawing the rest from reference TRBV3-1 and TRBJ1-5, the complete variable domain is DTAVSQTPKYLVTQMGNDKSIKCEQNLGHDTMYWYKQDSKKFLKIMFSYNNKELIINETVPNRFSPKSPDKAHLNLHINSLELGDSAVYFCASSHGTVGQPQHFGDGTRLSIL.

Turning to this clonotype: One base away lies a much larger clone, so this may be a sequencing read error. The chain links TRBV12-3 or TRBV12-4 to TRBJ2-3; a possible D gene is TRBD2 (6 bases). The CDR3 runs to 14 residues. The CDR3: CTSSPGLSRDTQYF. The CDR3 nucleotides are TGTACCAGCAGTCCCGGACTATCCAGAGATACGCAGTATTTT.

The chain employs TRBV19 and TRBJ2-2, with D uncertain. Per the germline V gene, CDR1 is LNHDA and CDR2 is SQIVND (reference sequence). Trimming took off 7 bases at V and 0 bases at J, with 6 bases between the two ends. This CDR3 has 13 amino acids. DNA for the CDR3: TGTGCCAGTATCCACCCGAACACCGGGGAGCTGTTTTTT. It codes for CASIHPNTGELFF.

This clonotype has just a few counts. The chain uses TRBV11-3 and TRBJ2-2; the D is unclear. The germline V gene encodes CDR1 SGHNT and CDR2 YENEEA. The CDR3 contains 12 residues. Trimming stripped 4 bases from V and 7 bases from J, with 7 bases between. The CDR3 bases are TGTGCCAGCAGCTCTCTCCGCGGGGAGCTGTTTTTT. Translating gives CASSSLRGELFF.

This clonotype was seen at least ten times. V is TRBV4-3 and J is TRBJ2-1; the D is unclear. The CDR3 runs 17 residues. In germline, CDR1 is LGHNA, CDR2 YSLEER. V lost 0 bases to trimming and J lost 2 bases, with 14 bases between them. The CDR3 DNA reads TGCGCCAGCAGCCAAGATGGAGCAGGTGTCCCCTACAATGAGCAGTTCTTC. Translation: CASSQDGAGVPYNEQFF.

This clonotype was found a few times. CDR3 in amino acids: CASSPGLNLAYEQYF. The CDR3 region has the DNA TGTGCCAGCAGCCCGGGGCTAAATTTGGCCTACGAGCAGTACTTC. The chain has TRBV3-1 and TRBJ2-7; D tentatively reads TRBD1 or TRBD2 (5 bases each). The CDR3 extends over 15 amino acids. Deletions cut 4 bases from V and 2 bases from J, with 15 bases between. Germline V gene lookup returns CDR1 LGHDT and CDR2 YNNKEL (reference sequence).